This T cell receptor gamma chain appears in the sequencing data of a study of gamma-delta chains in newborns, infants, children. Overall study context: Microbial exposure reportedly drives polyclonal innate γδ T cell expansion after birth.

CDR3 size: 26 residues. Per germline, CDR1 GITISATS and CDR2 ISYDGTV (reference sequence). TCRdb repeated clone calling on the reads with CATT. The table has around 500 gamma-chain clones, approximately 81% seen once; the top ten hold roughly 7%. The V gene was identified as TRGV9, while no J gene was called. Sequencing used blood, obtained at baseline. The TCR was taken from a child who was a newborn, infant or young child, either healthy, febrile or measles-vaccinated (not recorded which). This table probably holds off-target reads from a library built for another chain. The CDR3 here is CACDYWGTKSSWDTRQMFFGTSIKLF. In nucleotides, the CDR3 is TGTGCCTGTGACTACTGGGGGACGAAGAGCTCCTGGGACACCCGACAGATGTTTTTCGGAACTAGCATCAAACTCTTC.